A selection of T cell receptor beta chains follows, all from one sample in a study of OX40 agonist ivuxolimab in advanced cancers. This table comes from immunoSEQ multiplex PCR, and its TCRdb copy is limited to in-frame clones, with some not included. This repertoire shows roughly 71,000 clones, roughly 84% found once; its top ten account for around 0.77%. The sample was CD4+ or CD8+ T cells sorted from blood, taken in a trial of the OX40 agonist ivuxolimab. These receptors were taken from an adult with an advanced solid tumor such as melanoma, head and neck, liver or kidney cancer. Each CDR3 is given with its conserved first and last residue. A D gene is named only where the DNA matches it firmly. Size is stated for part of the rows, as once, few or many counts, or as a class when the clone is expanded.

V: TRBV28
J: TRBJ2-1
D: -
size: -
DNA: TGTGCCAGCAGTTTCACGGGGGCCTTTGGAAATGAGCAGTTCTTC
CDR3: CASSFTGAFGNEQFF

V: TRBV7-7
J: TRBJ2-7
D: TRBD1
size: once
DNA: TGTGCCAGCAGCCCCGGGACAGGGGGATCATACGAGCAGTACTTC
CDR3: CASSPGTGGSYEQYF

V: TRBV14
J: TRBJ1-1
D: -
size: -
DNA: TGTGCCAGCAGTCACCCCTTACAGGGTGGAACTGAAGCTTTCTTT
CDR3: CASSHPLQGGTEAFF

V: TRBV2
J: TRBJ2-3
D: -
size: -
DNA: TGTGCCAGCAGTGGGGACTCAGCAGATACGCAGTATTTT
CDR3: CASSGDSADTQYF

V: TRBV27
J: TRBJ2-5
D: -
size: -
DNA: TGTGCCAGCAGTTCCGAGGGCAGGCTCCAGAAAGGCCAAGAGACCCAGTACTTC
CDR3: CASSSEGRLQKGQETQYF

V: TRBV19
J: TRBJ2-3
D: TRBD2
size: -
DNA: TGTGCCAGTAGTCCATTGGGACTAGCCGACAAGTATTTT
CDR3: CASSPLGLADKYF

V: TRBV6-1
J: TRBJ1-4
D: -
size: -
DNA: TGTGCCAGCAGCCTAGCCCAGGACATTGATCTGTTTTTT
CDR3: CASSLAQDIDLFF

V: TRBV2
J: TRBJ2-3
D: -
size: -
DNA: TGTGCCAGCAGTTATAGCACAGATACGCAGTATTTT
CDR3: CASSYSTDTQYF

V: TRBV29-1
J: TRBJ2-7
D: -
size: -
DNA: TGCAGCGTTGGGGGGAATCCTACCTACGAGCAGTACTTC
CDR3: CSVGGNPTYEQYF

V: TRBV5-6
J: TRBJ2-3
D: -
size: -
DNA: TGTGCCAGCAGCCATAGGGACAGGACTAGAGATACGCAGTATTTT
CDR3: CASSHRDRTRDTQYF

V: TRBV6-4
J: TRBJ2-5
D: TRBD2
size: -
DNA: TGTGCCAGCAGCCAAAGACTAGCGGGCGAGACCCAGTACTTC
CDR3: CASSQRLAGETQYF

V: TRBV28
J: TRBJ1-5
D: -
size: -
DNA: TGTGCCAGCAGTTTGGGGGATTTAAGGCCCCAGCATTTT
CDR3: CASSLGDLRPQHF

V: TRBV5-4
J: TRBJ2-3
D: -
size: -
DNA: TGTGCCAGCAGCCCACAGTTTGGGGCGGGCACAGATACGCAGTATTTT
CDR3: CASSPQFGAGTDTQYF

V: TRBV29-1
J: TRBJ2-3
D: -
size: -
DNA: TGCAGCGTTCTTAAGTTTAGCGCAGATACGCAGTATTTT
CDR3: CSVLKFSADTQYF

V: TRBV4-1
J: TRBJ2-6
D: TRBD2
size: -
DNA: TGCGCCAGCAGCCCCTGGGGGGGAGGGGCTGGGGCCAACGTCCTGACTTTC
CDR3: CASSPWGGGAGANVLTF

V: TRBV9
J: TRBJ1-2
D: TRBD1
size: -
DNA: TGTGCCAGCAGCCCTGGACAGGGGGCTGACTATGGCTACACCTTC
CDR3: CASSPGQGADYGYTF

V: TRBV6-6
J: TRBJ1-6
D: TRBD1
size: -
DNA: TGTGCCAGCAGTTACTCGGAGGGGGCTTCACCCCTCCACTTT
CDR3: CASSYSEGASPLHF

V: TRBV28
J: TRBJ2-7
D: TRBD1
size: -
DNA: TGTGCCAGCAGTAGGACAGGTACCTACGAGCAGTACTTC
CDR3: CASSRTGTYEQYF